The sequence of this T cell receptor (beta chain) was determined in a study of blood T cell repertoires in COVID-19. Generated by immunoSEQ multiplex PCR, the TCRdb table keeps only in-frame clones and is missing some. In the table there are more than 200,000 clones, 88% of which are singletons. CDR1 is SGHVS and CDR2 is FQNEAQ in the germline V gene. This CDR3 spans 12 amino acids. Trimming stripped 0 bases from V and 8 bases from J, with 5 bases between. The sample holds one count of this clone. The receptor was derived from a woman aged 55-69 years with acute or convalescent COVID-19. This sequence joins TRBV7-8 and TRBJ2-1; the D gene is possibly TRBD1 (5 bases). The sample consisted of peripheral blood. The DNA for the CDR3 is TGTGCCAGCAGCTTAGCCAGGGATGAGCAGTTCTTC. Protein product: CASSLARDEQFF.